Shown below are 21 T cell receptor beta chains from a single sample sequenced in a study of CD8 T cells in ankylosing spondylitis. One entry per CDR3 protein, called by TCRdb with MiXCR from the 5' RACE reads. Of 250,000 to 400,000 distinct CDR3 sequences in the sample, roughly 12% were seen once. The sequenced material came from blood, either unsorted or a sorted T cell fraction (not recorded which). These receptors all come from a female donor with ankylosing spondylitis or in good health (not recorded which).

This clonotype was seen only a few times. The chain employs TRBV7-8 and TRBJ2-1; D might be TRBD1 (6 bases). CDR3 length equals 15 residues. Per the germline V gene, CDR1 is SGHVS and CDR2 is FQNEAQ. The V and J ends lost 2 bases and 2 bases respectively, with 10 bases between them. CDR3: CASSLYRVTYNEQFF. The CDR3 DNA reads as TGTGCCAGCAGCTTATACAGGGTTACCTACAATGAGCAGTTCTTC.

In this sample, this clonotype turned up many times. The V gene is TRBV6-1, the J gene TRBJ2-2; D is possibly TRBD1 (6 bases). This CDR3 has 14 amino acids. V dropped 4 bases and J dropped 5 bases, with 11 bases sitting between them. Germline assignment: CDR1 MNHNS and CDR2 SASEGT. The CDR3 nucleotides are TGTGCCAGCAGTGTCGGGACACCTACCGGGGAGCTGTTTTTT. It yields the protein CASSVGTPTGELFF.

This clonotype showed up many times. This chain connects TRBV12-3 or TRBV12-4 to TRBJ2-1; D remains ambiguous. Trimming left V 4 bases short and J 3 bases short, with 13 bases between. This CDR3 comprises 15 residues. The CDR3 reads CASSWALGFYNEQFF. CDR3 DNA: TGTGCCAGCAGTTGGGCCCTGGGATTCTACAATGAGCAGTTCTTC.

This clonotype occurred many times. This chain connects TRBV4-3 to TRBJ2-1; D remains unclear. V shed 2 bases and J shed 8 bases, with 13 bases lying between them. Germline lookup yields CDR1 LGHNA and CDR2 YSLEER. There are 14 residues in the CDR3. CDR3 region: CASSQFPPPDEQFF. The CDR3 nucleotides read TGCGCCAGCAGCCAATTTCCCCCCCCGGATGAGCAGTTCTTC.

The genes are TRBV28 and TRBJ2-7, with D maybe TRBD2 (6 bases). This CDR3 is built from 11 residues. Trimming cost V 6 bases and J 7 bases, with 10 bases left between them. Germline V gene data show CDR1 as MDHEN and CDR2 as SYDVKM. CDR3 in amino acids: CASRGTQEQYF. The CDR3 region has the DNA TGTGCCAGCAGAGGGACTCAAGAGCAGTACTTC.

Points on this clonotype: Because the CDR3 is missing its conserved closing phenylalanine or tryptophan, this is likely a read error. This rearrangement joins TRBV27 to TRBJ2-7; 7 bases fit TRBD1. This CDR3 is 14 amino acids long. With V trimmed by 2 bases and J by 2 bases, 3 bases remained unmatched. Germline V gives CDR1 MNHEY, CDR2 SMNVEV (reference sequence). Here the CDR3 DNA reads TGTGCCAGCAGTTTAAGACAGGGACCCTACGAGCAGTACTCC. Residues: CASSLRQGPYEQYS.

This clonotype was seen many times. V gene TRBV5-1 combines with J gene TRBJ2-7; TRBD2 might be the D (6 bases). Trimming removed 3 bases from V and 5 bases from J, with 18 bases in between. This CDR3 comprises 15 residues. Per germline, CDR1 SGHRS and CDR2 YFSETQ. The CDR3 spells CASSSMGGVRNEQYF. In DNA form, the CDR3 reads TGCGCCAGCAGCTCGATGGGCGGGGTTCGGAACGAGCAGTACTTC.

This clonotype has a count of ten or more. The gene calls are TRBV5-1 and TRBJ2-6; D might be TRBD1 (6 bases). Trimming took off 3 bases at V and 0 bases at J, with 13 bases between the two ends. There are 17 residues in the CDR3. The germline V gene encodes CDR1 SGHRS and CDR2 YFSETQ. In nucleotides, the CDR3 is TGCGCCAGCAGCTCTCAACCAGGGGCCTCTGGGGCCAACGTCCTGACTTTC. Translated, it gives CASSSQPGASGANVLTF. Combining the CDR3 with reference TRBV5-1 and TRBJ2-6 gives the whole variable domain KAGVTQTPRYLIKTRGQQVTLSCSPISGHRSVSWYQQTPGQGLQFLFEYFSETQRNKGNFPGRFSGRQFSNSRSEMNVSTLELGDSALYLCASSSQPGASGANVLTFGAGSRLTVL.

This clonotype was counted only a few times. The rearrangement uses TRBV7-3 and TRBJ2-3, with D perhaps given as TRBD1 or TRBD2 (6 bases each). CDR3 size: 16 residues. V was cut by 5 bases and J by 0 bases, with 15 bases left in between. Germline CDR1 and CDR2: SGHTA and FQGTGA. CDR3 loop: CASSPAGGPSTDTQYF. CDR3 nucleotide sequence: TGTGCCAGCAGCCCGGCCGGGGGCCCTAGCACAGATACGCAGTATTTT.

Comments on this clonotype: Given a much more abundant clone one base away, this may be a read error. The rearrangement links TRBV20-1 to TRBJ2-7; D possibly corresponds to TRBD1 (6 bases). V lost 3 bases and J lost 12, with 15 bases in between. CDR3 length equals 11 residues. Germline V CDR1 and CDR2: DFQATT, SNEGSKA (reference sequence). The CDR3 loop is CSARIDRLPYF. CDR3 bases: TGCAGTGCTAGGATCGACAGGCTTCCGTACTTC.

A few counts support this clonotype. The J gene is TRBJ2-7, the V gene TRBV5-1; D call uncertain. V was shortened by 5 bases and J by 1 base, with 13 bases between the two germline ends. The CDR3 loop spans 14 amino acids. Germline-derived CDR1 and CDR2 are SGHRS and YFSETQ. Here the CDR3 reads CASSPQASSYEQYF. As DNA, the CDR3 is TGCGCCAGCAGTCCCCAGGCTAGTTCCTACGAGCAGTACTTC.

This clonotype was found many times. The chain combines TRBV28 with TRBJ1-1; possibly TRBD1 for D (5 bases). Germline V gene data show CDR1 as MDHEN and CDR2 as SYDVKM. The CDR3 runs to 13 residues. The V end was cut by 3 bases, the J end by 5 bases, with 10 bases between. The CDR3, as DNA: TGTGCCAGCAGTTTTTGGGAGGGGACTGAAGCTTTCTTT. It specifies CASSFWEGTEAFF. Using reference TRBV28 and TRBJ1-1 for the parts outside the CDR3, the full variable domain is DVKVTQSSRYLVKRTGEKVFLECVQDMDHENMFWYRQDPGLGLRLIYFSYDVKMKEKGDIPEGYSVSREKKERFSLILESASTNQTSMYLCASSFWEGTEAFFGQGTRLTVV.

This clonotype was recorded at least ten times. The V gene is TRBV12-3 or TRBV12-4, the J gene TRBJ1-2; D gene uncertain. Trimming shortened V by 6 bases and J by 7 bases, and 12 bases separated the two germline ends. The CDR3 consists of 12 residues. CDR3 coding DNA: TGTGCCAGCAGGGCCGCAAACGGTGGCTACACCTTC. Its protein product is CASRAANGGYTF.

This clonotype has a handful of counts. V gene TRBV3-1 combines with J gene TRBJ2-1; the D is unclear. The CDR3 loop spans 15 amino acids. V was pared by 1 base and J by 0 bases, with 7 bases between. Germline CDR1 reads LGHDT; CDR2 reads YNNKEL (reference sequence). The CDR3 spells CASSQGINSYNEQFF. The CDR3 region has the DNA TGTGCCAGCAGCCAAGGGATTAACTCCTACAATGAGCAGTTCTTC.

The rearrangement joins TRBV5-6 to TRBJ2-7; TRBD2 aligns across 10 bases. CDR3 length equals 15 residues. The J segment lost 1 base and the V segment lost 4 bases, leaving 5 bases of the junction unmatched. In germline, CDR1 is SGHDT, CDR2 YYEEEE. The CDR3 bases are TGTGCCAGCAGCCTCAGCGGGAGGGTTTCCTACGAGCAGTACTTC. Its protein product is CASSLSGRVSYEQYF.

This clonotype was recorded at least ten times. The chain is built from TRBV5-1 and TRBJ2-1, with TRBD1 matching 8 bases. V lost 1 base and J lost 5; bases outside the gene matches: 20. The V gene's germline CDR1 is SGHRS and CDR2 YFSETQ. The CDR3 loop spans 20 amino acids. This CDR3 is CASSLPRDRTHFPTDNEQFF. The DNA for the CDR3 is TGCGCCAGCAGCTTGCCCCGGGACAGGACCCATTTCCCGACGGACAATGAGCAGTTCTTC.

This clonotype was seen repeatedly, ten times or more. The chain joins TRBV3-1 to TRBJ2-7, with D uncertain. Germline CDR1 reads LGHDT; CDR2 reads YNNKEL (reference sequence). V was cut by 1 base and J by 2 bases, with 6 bases left in between. The CDR3 covers 13 residues. The CDR3 is CASSQGTPYEQYF. CDR3 bases: TGTGCCAGCAGCCAAGGGACCCCCTACGAGCAGTACTTC.

The table lists this clonotype with a few counts. This chain links TRBV5-1 with TRBJ1-4; no definite D call. From germline, CDR1 is SGHRS and CDR2 YFSETQ. This CDR3 comprises 14 residues. Between the trimmed V and J ends, which lost 0 bases and 4 bases, there was a span of 7 bases. CDR3 coding DNA: TGCGCCAGCAGCTTGGGCAGCGGTAATGAAAAACTGTTTTTT. This codes for CASSLGSGNEKLFF.

This clonotype came up a few times. The rearrangement uses TRBV5-1 and TRBJ1-3; tentative D call: TRBD1 (5 bases). Between the trimmed V and J ends, which lost 0 bases and 0 bases, there was a span of 10 bases. Germline V gene data show CDR1 as SGHRS and CDR2 as YFSETQ. This CDR3 has 16 amino acids. In nucleotides, the CDR3 is TGCGCCAGCAGCTTGGACACAGGCGACTCTGGAAACACCATATATTTT. Translated, it gives CASSLDTGDSGNTIYF.

This clonotype showed up just a few times. This sequence joins TRBV7-9 and TRBJ2-5; D may match TRBD1 or TRBD2 (5 bases each). The CDR3 consists of 15 residues. Germline CDR1 and CDR2: SEHNR and FQNEAQ (reference sequence). The V gene lost 1 base and the J gene lost 2 bases, with 11 bases spanning the gap. The DNA for the CDR3 is TGTGCCAGCAGCTTAGGTTTGGGACGTCAAGAGACCCAGTACTTC. Encoded protein: CASSLGLGRQETQYF.

This clonotype was found many times. V gene TRBV12-3 or TRBV12-4 combines with J gene TRBJ1-5, with D perhaps TRBD1 (6 bases). V was pared by 5 bases and J by 2 bases, with 13 bases between. The length of the CDR3 is 15 residues. This chain's CDR3 is CASSPGAYGNQPQHF. The CDR3 bases are TGTGCCAGCAGTCCAGGGGCCTACGGCAATCAGCCCCAGCATTTT.